The T cell receptor beta chain under discussion was sequenced for a study of T cell repertoires in cytomegalovirus infection. About the study: The study used recently identified HLA-C-restricted and well-studied HLA-B-restricted CMV epitopes. Both a matching HLA type and CMV infection were indicated by public TCR beta signatures.

Study findings and constraints: Dominating the ex vivo response were TCR beta clonotypes that were CMV-specific and HLA-C-restricted. Cumulated frequencies of public TCR beta families served to identify carriers of CMV plus the relevant HLA.

Via MiXCR, TCRdb re-called the reads, giving one row per CDR3 protein. The table includes approximately 280,000 distinct CDR3 sequences, 20% to 25% detected once. Comment on this clonotype: Its antigen is as yet unknown.

V was trimmed by 2 bases and J by 5 bases, leaving 13 bases between them. Germline CDR1 reads LGHNA; CDR2 reads YSLEER. The CDR3 is 15 residues long. The starting material was cultured PBMCs, obtained from culture after CMV antigen stimulation. The chain uses TRBV4-3 and TRBJ1-5; tentative D call: TRBD1 (6 bases). The receptor was derived from a human donor in good health (CMV status not recorded). Some clones in this sample may be carry-over from other donors' samples. In nucleotides, the CDR3 is TGCGCCAGCAGCCAATCGACAGGTCTGGATCAGCCCCAGCATTTT. Translation: CASSQSTGLDQPQHF.